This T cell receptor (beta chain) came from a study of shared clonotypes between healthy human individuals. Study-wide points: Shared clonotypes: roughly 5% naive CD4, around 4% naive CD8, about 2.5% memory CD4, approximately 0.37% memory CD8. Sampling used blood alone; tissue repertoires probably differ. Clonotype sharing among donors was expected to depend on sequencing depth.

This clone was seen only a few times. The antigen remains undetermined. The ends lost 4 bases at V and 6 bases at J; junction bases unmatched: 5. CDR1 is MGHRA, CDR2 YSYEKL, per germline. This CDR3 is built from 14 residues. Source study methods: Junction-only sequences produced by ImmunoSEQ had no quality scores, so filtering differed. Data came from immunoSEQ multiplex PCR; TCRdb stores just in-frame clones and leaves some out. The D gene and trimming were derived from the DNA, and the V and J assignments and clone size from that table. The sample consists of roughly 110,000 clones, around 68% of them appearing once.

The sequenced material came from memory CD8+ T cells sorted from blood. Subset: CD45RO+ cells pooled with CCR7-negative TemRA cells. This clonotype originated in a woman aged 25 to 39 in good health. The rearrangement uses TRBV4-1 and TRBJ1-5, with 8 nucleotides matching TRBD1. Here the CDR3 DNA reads TGCGCCAGCAGCCTGGGACAGGAGCTTCAGCCCCAGCATTTT. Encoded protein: CASSLGQELQPQHF.